A single T cell receptor beta chain is shown here with its context. Antigen specificity is unknown. The data are from a study of CD8 T cells in Susac syndrome. In the study overall: Patients with Susac syndrome were therapy-naive, on corticosteroids, or on intravenous immunoglobulin alone at the time that blood was drawn.

The CDR3 runs to 16 residues. Trimming removed 5 bases at V and 9 bases at J, with 25 bases between. Germline CDR1 is SEHNR and CDR2 is FQNEAQ (reference sequence). Reverse transcription of roughly 0.5 to 1 ug RNA was carried out with random hexamers. Amplification of TCR beta CDR3 spanned 54 Vbeta and 13 Jbeta via immunoSEQ multiplex PCR. A single record per CDR3 protein comes from TCRdb applying MiXCR to the immunoSEQ multiplex PCR reads. Here the sample spans around 150,000 distinct CDR3 sequences, 85% to 95% being singletons. Overall study findings and caveats: In total CD8+ repertoires, about 16 Susac-specific public clones were found, and roughly 5 in CD8+ TEMRA repertoires.

The sequence derives from a human donor with Susac syndrome. The genes are TRBV7-9 and TRBJ2-5, with D possibly matching TRBD2 (5 bases). What was sequenced was CD8+ T cells from PBMCs. The CDR3 DNA is TGTGCCAGCAGCCCCCGGGGATGGCAGTGGTTCGGGGCCCAGTACTTC. Its translation: CASSPRGWQWFGAQYF. Full variable domain (remainder filled in from reference TRBV7-9 and TRBJ2-5): DTGVSQNPRHKITKRGQNVTFRCDPISEHNRLYWYRQTLGQGPEFLTYFQNEAQLEKSRLLSDRFSAERPKGSFSTLEIQRTEQGDSAMYLCASSPRGWQWFGAQYFGPGTRLLVL.